This TCR beta chain was documented in a study of post-analysis software for immune sequencing data. As for the study in general: Both relapsing-remitting and secondary progressive multiple sclerosis featured among the disease courses, as did progressive-relapsing multiple sclerosis. Points from the study as a whole: Compared against controls, patients with multiple sclerosis displayed significantly lower normalized Chao1 diversity. Controls showed lower frequencies than patients for several TRBV segments, and TRBV5-6, TRBV5-1 and TRBV20-1 were among these.

Incorporated into the TCR beta cDNA libraries were unique molecular identifiers, which served to reduce PCR and sequencing biases. From around 0.96 to 9.9 million T cells, hundreds of thousands of cDNA molecules were obtained. TCRdb recomputed calls from the PCR reads with MiXCR, one row per CDR3 protein. The sample yields roughly 200,000 distinct CDR3 sequences, 29% seen once. This CDR3 spans 11 amino acids. The V end was cut by 6 bases, the J end by 5 bases, with 8 bases between. Germline V lookup: CDR1 SQVTM, CDR2 ANQGSEA. This clonotype has more than one count but fewer than ten. The antigen is unknown. This could be a read error, since a much larger clone is one nucleotide away.

This TCR came from a girl aged 2 to 17 with multiple sclerosis. The J gene is TRBJ2-1, the V gene TRBV29-1; perhaps TRBD2 as D (5 bases). What was sequenced was blood. CDR3 in DNA: TGCAGCGTAGGACTGGACAATGAGCAGTTCTTC. Amino acid sequence: CSVGLDNEQFF.